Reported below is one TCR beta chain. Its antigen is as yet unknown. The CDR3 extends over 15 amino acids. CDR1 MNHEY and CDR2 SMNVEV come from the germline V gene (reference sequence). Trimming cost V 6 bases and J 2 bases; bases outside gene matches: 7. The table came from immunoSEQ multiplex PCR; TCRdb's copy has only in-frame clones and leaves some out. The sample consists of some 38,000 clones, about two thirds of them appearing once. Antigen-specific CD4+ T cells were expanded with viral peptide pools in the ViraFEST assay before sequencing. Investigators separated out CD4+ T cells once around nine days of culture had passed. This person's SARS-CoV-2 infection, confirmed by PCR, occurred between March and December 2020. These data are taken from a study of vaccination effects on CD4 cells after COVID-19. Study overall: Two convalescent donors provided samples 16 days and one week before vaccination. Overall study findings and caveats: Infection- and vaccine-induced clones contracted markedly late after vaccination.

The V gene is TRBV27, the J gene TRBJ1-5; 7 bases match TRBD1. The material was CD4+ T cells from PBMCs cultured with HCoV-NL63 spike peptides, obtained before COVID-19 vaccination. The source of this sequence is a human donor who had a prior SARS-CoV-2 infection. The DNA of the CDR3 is TGTGCCAGCAGACCAAGCACAGGGGGCAATCAGCCCCAGCATTTT. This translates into CASRPSTGGNQPQHF.